A single sample is the source of the 5 T cell receptor beta chains below, sequenced in a study of molecular identifiers for immune sequencing clone quantification. TCRdb redid the calling of the PCR reads with MiXCR, one entry per CDR3 protein. The sample lists hundreds of thousands of distinct CDR3 sequences, 20% seen once, with roughly 0.85% in the top ten. The sequenced material came from naive CD8+ T cells from blood, with Jurkat cell RNA spiked in. Subset reported: FACS-sorted CD8+CD4-CCR7+CD45RA+ naive T cells. These receptors came from a human donor in good health. Some libraries in this study had Jurkat cell RNA spiked in.

This clonotype has ten or more counts. The rearrangement joins TRBV27 to TRBJ2-5; 7 bases agree with TRBD2. This CDR3 is 14 amino acids long. V shed 3 bases, J shed 5 bases, and the junction held 6 bases outside the gene matches. The germline CDR1 and CDR2 sequences are MNHEY and SMNVEV (reference sequence). The CDR3 bases are TGTGCCAGCAGTTTCGGGGGGTGGTTGGAGACCCAGTACTTC. It yields the protein CASSFGGWLETQYF.

The chain is built from TRBV19 and TRBJ2-2, with D tentatively TRBD2 (5 bases). This CDR3 region has 16 residues. Per germline, CDR1 LNHDA and CDR2 SQIVND (reference sequence). V was clipped by 7 bases and J by 0 bases, with 15 bases between them. The CDR3 reads CASKLATRANTGELFF. The CDR3 coding sequence is TGTGCCAGTAAGCTAGCCACCCGGGCGAACACCGGGGAGCTGTTTTTT.

This clonotype appeared many times. V usage is TRBV27 and J usage is TRBJ1-5, with D possibly matching TRBD1 (5 bases). The CDR3 has 16 amino acids. Germline CDR1 reads MNHEY; CDR2 reads SMNVEV (reference sequence). V lost 6 bases, J lost 0 bases, and 15 bases lay in between. The CDR3 region is CASSTGRHYSNQPQHF. The CDR3 DNA reads as TGTGCCAGCAGCACGGGACGGCACTATAGCAATCAGCCCCAGCATTTT.

Many counts were recorded for this clonotype. The V and J genes are TRBV3-1 and TRBJ2-5; weak D call: TRBD2 (5 bases). V gave up 4 bases and J gave up 2 bases, with 14 bases separating them. Germline lookup yields CDR1 LGHDT and CDR2 YNNKEL (reference sequence). The CDR3 loop spans 15 amino acids. Written as DNA, the CDR3 is TGTGCCAGCAGCCGAACACTAGAGCGGCAAGAGACCCAGTACTTC. Translated: CASSRTLERQETQYF.

The table lists this clonotype with many counts. The rearrangement links TRBV14 to TRBJ2-1, with D uncertain. Germline lookup yields CDR1 SGHDN and CDR2 FVKESK. This CDR3 has 13 amino acids. V was trimmed by 0 bases and J by 10 bases, leaving 10 bases between them. DNA for the CDR3: TGTGCCAGCAGCCAAGATTCGCCTCTGGAGCAGTTCTTC. Residues: CASSQDSPLEQFF.